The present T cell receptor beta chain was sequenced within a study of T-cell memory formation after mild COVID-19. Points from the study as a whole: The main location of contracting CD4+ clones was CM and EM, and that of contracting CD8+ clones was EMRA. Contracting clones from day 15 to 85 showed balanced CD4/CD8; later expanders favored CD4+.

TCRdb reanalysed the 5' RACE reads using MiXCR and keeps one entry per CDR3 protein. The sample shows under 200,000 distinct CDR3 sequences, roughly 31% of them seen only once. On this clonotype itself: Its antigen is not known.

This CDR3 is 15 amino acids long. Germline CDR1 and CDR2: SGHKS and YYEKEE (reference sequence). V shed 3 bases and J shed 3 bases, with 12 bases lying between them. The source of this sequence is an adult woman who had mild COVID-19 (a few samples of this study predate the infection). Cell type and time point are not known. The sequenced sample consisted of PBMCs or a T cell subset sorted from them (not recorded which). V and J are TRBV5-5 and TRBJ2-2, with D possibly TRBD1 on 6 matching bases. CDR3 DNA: TGTGCCAGCAGCTGGGACACGACCTACACCGGGGAGCTGTTTTTT. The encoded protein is CASSWDTTYTGELFF. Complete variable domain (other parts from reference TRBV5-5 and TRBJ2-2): DAGVTQSPTHLIKTRGQQVTLRCSPISGHKSVSWYQQVLGQGPQFIFQYYEKEERGRGNFPDRFSARQFPNYSSELNVNALLLGDSALYLCASSWDTTYTGELFFGEGSRLTVL.